This record looks at one T cell receptor (beta chain) sequence and its context. Per germline, CDR1 SGDLS and CDR2 YYNGEE. The CDR3 totals 13 residues. Trimming took 4 bases from V and 5 from J, leaving 12 bases between them. These data originate in a study of blood T cell repertoires in COVID-19. Here immunoSEQ multiplex PCR was the method, and the copy in TCRdb shows in-frame clones only, minus some. Of about 160,000 clones in the sample, roughly 87% are singletons; the top ten hold 3% to 4.5%. The specimen sequenced was peripheral blood. The gene calls are TRBV9 and TRBJ1-2; a possible D gene is TRBD1 (6 bases). This receptor was obtained from an older woman who had recovered from COVID-19. The CDR3 spells CASSPATGYGYTF. The DNA of the CDR3 is TGTGCCAGCAGCCCCGCTACAGGGTATGGCTACACCTTC.